The entry that follows covers one TCR beta chain sequence. Its antigen remains unidentified. Per germline, CDR1 MNHNY and CDR2 SVGAGI (reference sequence). The CDR3 length is 14 residues. V lost 3 bases and J lost 3; bases outside the gene matches: 5. These data come from a study of cytomegalovirus exposure and HLA in healthy donors. Whole-study findings and limits: In vitro data verified three CMV-associated chains as specific for CMV antigens.

TCRdb's table, derived via immunoSEQ multiplex PCR, lists solely in-frame clones and lacks some. The data contain about 98,000 clones, more than 75% of them singletons. Sequenced: PBMCs. The sequence was collected from a man between 18 and 35 years old in good health and CMV-seropositive. The gene calls are TRBV6-6 and TRBJ2-7; TRBD1 matches at 7 bases. The CDR3: CASSYSGTDYEQYF. The CDR3 DNA reads TGTGCCAGCAGTTATTCCGGGACAGACTACGAGCAGTACTTC.